Below, 15 T cell receptor beta chains from the same sample are listed, as sequenced in a study of blood T cell repertoires in COVID-19. Repertoires were generated with immunoSEQ multiplex PCR, while TCRdb's copy carries only in-frame clones and drops some. In the table there are more than 90,000 clones, approximately 90% of which are singletons. The sequencing input was peripheral blood. The source of these receptors is an older woman with COVID-19, enrolled during active disease.

The gene calls are TRBV18 and TRBJ2-5; 9 bases are a match to TRBD2. The germline gives CDR1 KGHSH, CDR2 LQKENI. The CDR3 loop spans 15 amino acids. With V trimmed by 3 bases and J by 0 bases, 2 bases remained unmatched. CDR3 region: CASSPWTSDQETQYF. The CDR3 DNA sequence: TGTGCCAGCTCACCCTGGACTAGCGACCAAGAGACCCAGTACTTC.

This chain uses TRBV3-1 (or the pseudogene TRBV3-2) with TRBJ2-7; D may be TRBD1 (6 bases). With 5 bases removed from V and 3 bases from J, the gap between germline ends came to 14 bases. Germline CDR1 LGHDT, CDR2 YNNKEL (reference sequence). CDR3 length: 14 amino acids. In nucleotides, the CDR3 is TGTGCCAGCAGCTTCAGGGGACCCCTCTACGAGCAGTACTTC. It yields the protein CASSFRGPLYEQYF.

The chain combines TRBV12-3 or TRBV12-4 with TRBJ1-2; D uncertain. V lost 4 bases to trimming and J lost 5 bases, with 11 bases between them. The CDR3 runs to 13 residues. CDR3 protein: CASSSPRGYGYTF. The CDR3 bases are TGTGCCAGCAGTTCCCCCCGGGGTTATGGCTACACCTTC.

The V and J genes are TRBV7-9 and TRBJ2-7; TRBD1 is a possible D gene (6 bases). With 4 bases removed from V and 2 bases from J, the gap between germline ends came to 18 bases. In germline, CDR1 is SEHNR, CDR2 FQNEAQ (reference sequence). The CDR3 runs 16 residues. The CDR3 is CASSSSPKTGAYEQYF. For the CDR3, the DNA is TGTGCCAGCAGCTCGAGTCCCAAGACAGGAGCCTACGAGCAGTACTTC.

The rearrangement links TRBV12-5 to TRBJ1-5; 7 nucleotides align to TRBD1. Germline V gene data show CDR1 as LGHNT and CDR2 as FRNRAP. Trimming at V came to 5 bases and at J to 1 base, leaving 5 bases not matched to a gene. This CDR3 spans 15 amino acids. In DNA form, the CDR3 reads TGTGCTAGTGGTCAAGGGACAGTGAGCAATCAGCCCCAGCATTTT. Translation: CASGQGTVSNQPQHF.

The chain couples TRBV5-1 to TRBJ1-2; TRBD1 matches 8 bases. CDR1 and CDR2 from the germline V gene are SGHRS and YFSETQ. CDR3 length: 13 residues. J was trimmed by 5 bases and V by 4 bases; bases with no gene match: 4. Written as DNA, the CDR3 is TGCGCCAGCAGCGGGCAGGGGGCGTATGGCTACACCTTC. Translated: CASSGQGAYGYTF.

The rearrangement joins TRBV5-8 to TRBJ1-1; 7 bases map to TRBD1. The junction had 14 bases not matched to a gene; V was cut back by 4 bases and J by 8 bases. The CDR3 is 15 residues long. The germline gives CDR1 SGHTS, CDR2 YDEGEE. For the CDR3, the DNA is TGTGCCAGCAGCAGGGGACAGAGGGTCCAGGAGGAAGCTTTCTTT. Protein product: CASSRGQRVQEEAFF.

This clone appeared once. The chain joins TRBV5-1 to TRBJ2-2, with a possible D match to TRBD2 (5 bases). Germline V lookup: CDR1 SGHRS, CDR2 YFSETQ. Trimming removed 0 bases from V and 6 bases from J, with 6 bases in between. The CDR3 is made up of 13 amino acids. CDR3 bases: TGCGCCAGCAGCTTGGAGGAGGCCGGGGAGCTGTTTTTT. Protein sequence: CASSLEEAGELFF.

CDR3 coding DNA: TGTGCCAGCAGTTTAAAGTCCCTAGCGGGATCCACAGATACGCAGTATTTT. This translates into CASSLKSLAGSTDTQYF. This sequence joins TRBV28 and TRBJ2-3, with 9 nucleotides matching TRBD2. The germline gives CDR1 MDHEN, CDR2 SYDVKM. With 2 bases clipped from V and 2 bases from J, the junction kept 8 bases outside the gene matches. The CDR3 is made up of 17 amino acids.

V usage is TRBV6-5 and J usage is TRBJ1-2; D not resolved. Trimming pared 10 bases from V and 0 bases from J, leaving 9 bases between. The CDR3 totals 12 residues. The V gene's germline CDR1 is MNHEY and CDR2 SVGAGI. In nucleotides, the CDR3 is TGTGCCACACGTACAGCTAACTATGGCTACACCTTC. It encodes CATRTANYGYTF.

Only one count was recorded for this clone. J is TRBJ1-2 and V is TRBV5-1; 8 positions match TRBD1. This CDR3 has 15 residues. V was pared by 0 bases and J by 4 bases, with 5 bases of the junction left unmatched. Germline lookup yields CDR1 SGHRS and CDR2 YFSETQ. The CDR3 loop reads CASSLADRGRYGYTF. For the CDR3, the DNA is TGCGCCAGCAGCTTGGCCGACAGGGGCCGCTATGGCTACACCTTC. The full variable domain, its missing parts supplied by reference TRBV5-1 and TRBJ1-2, is KAGVTQTPRYLIKTRGQQVTLSCSPISGHRSVSWYQQTPGQGLQFLFEYFSETQRNKGNFPGRFSGRQFSNSRSEMNVSTLELGDSALYLCASSLADRGRYGYTFGSGTRLTVV.

The J gene is TRBJ2-5, the V gene TRBV20-1; D gene unclear. Germline V gene lookup returns CDR1 DFQATT and CDR2 SNEGSKA (reference sequence). V lost 6 bases and J 2 bases, leaving 4 bases between the germline ends. The CDR3 has 10 amino acids. The CDR3 nucleotides are TGCAGTGCACTGCAAGAGACCCAGTACTTC. Its translation is CSALQETQYF.

The count of this clone is one. J is TRBJ1-2 and V is TRBV5-5; the D gene is possibly TRBD1 (5 bases). Trimming stripped 5 bases from V and 3 bases from J, with 11 bases between. CDR3 size: 13 residues. Germline V CDR1 and CDR2: SGHKS, YYEKEE (reference sequence). CDR3 region: CASRPTADYGYTF. Here the CDR3 DNA reads TGTGCCAGCAGACCGACAGCCGACTATGGCTACACCTTC.

This chain joins TRBV4-1 and TRBJ1-1, with D possibly TRBD1 on 5 matching bases. The CDR3 consists of 14 residues. Germline CDR1 MGHRA, CDR2 YSYEKL. The germline V and J ends were trimmed by 6 bases and 2 bases, with 13 bases remaining between them. The CDR3 DNA sequence: TGCGCCAGCAGGGAGCGGGGGATTAACACTGAAGCTTTCTTT. Encoded protein: CASRERGINTEAFF.

The V and J genes are TRBV7-2 and TRBJ2-4, with 7 bases lining up with TRBD2. Germline CDR1 and CDR2: SGHTA and FQGNSA. The V and J ends lost 0 bases and 3 bases, in that order; junction bases with no gene match: 2. The CDR3 is 15 residues long. This chain's CDR3 is CASSLARTSKNIQYF. The CDR3 nucleotides are TGTGCCAGCAGCTTAGCTCGGACTAGCAAAAACATTCAGTACTTC.